This T cell receptor (beta chain) is from a study of cytomegalovirus exposure and HLA in healthy donors (dated by TCRdb to about 2017). At the level of the whole study: According to an earlier analysis of 550 to 750 of the donors, 200 million or so T cells yielded 90 million to 140 million unique TCR beta sequences and 276 Gb of sequence data. Around 320 gigabases of sequencing data and tens of millions of unique TCR sequences were included in an early release covering 550 to 650 HLA-typed donors. Among the approximately 430 genotyped donors, approximately 82% belonged to the genetic ancestry cluster associated with self-reported Caucasian donors. The aim of the study was to test whether cataloging public T cell receptors could identify signatures of past pathogen exposure. The study used immunosequencing to profile the T cell repertoires of 666 subjects and linked those repertoires to cytomegalovirus serostatus. Along with the approximately 650-subject first cohort, a separate validation cohort of over 90 different subjects was used. To predict cytomegalovirus infection status, the study brought together high-throughput TCR immunosequencing, statistical association of individual TCRs with disease status, and machine learning. A later analysis re-analyzed previously published TCR beta repertoires from roughly 630 donors and added high-resolution HLA genotyping to study TCR occurrence patterns. In the later analysis, no new phenotypic data were used to find candidate immune exposures; instead, reliance was placed on TCR beta sequences and their occurrence across donors. In an earlier analysis of around 540 of the donors, high-throughput TCR beta sequencing was used to judge whether each TCR beta V gene segment behaved as functional or pseudogenic. Donor age, sex, ethnicity and CMV serostatus were compiled together with the repertoire data. A later genetic analysis used genome-wide SNP genotypes for about 60% of the roughly 700 donors, treating that subset as a discovery cohort. All discovery cohort repertoires had been generated using a single sequencing platform. Both class I and class II loci were covered by HLA typing, at four-digit resolution. Typing coverage differed by locus: A, B, C, DRB1 and DQB1 were typed in about 620-630 donors, DQA1 in around 500, DPA1 in over 600, and DPB1 in just under 480. A handful of DR-DQ haplotypes were handled as single units for association and clustering because linkage in the cohort was strong. Across some 400 genotyped donors of the cohort, an average of about 240,000 unique TCR beta nucleotide sequences per donor were sequenced, and 15% to 20% of those sequences were non-productive. Overall study results and their limits: The classifier was reported to diagnose cytomegalovirus status with high specificity and sensitivity in both the original cohort and the validation cohort. Because counts were too low, approximately 18 rarely observed V segments, including chromosome 9 orphons, were excluded from the earlier analysis of fewer than 650 of the donors. A later genetic analysis reported fewer N-insertions in productive TCRs among donors in an Asian-associated ancestry cluster than the roughly 700-donor mean. The authors suggested that the approach could potentially be generalized to other disease states and immunological phenotypes. An association between a missense DCLRE1C variant and V-gene and J-gene trimming of TCR beta chains was found in a later genetic analysis and replicated in an independent cohort. Presence/absence analyses assumed roughly uniform sequencing depth across donors, an assumption that may not hold. According to a later analysis, most CMV-associated TCR beta chains appeared to be HLA-restricted, and the HLA associations seemed to be driven largely by CMV exposure. In vitro tests confirmed that a few of the cytomegalovirus-associated TCR beta chains recognize cytomegalovirus antigens. In an earlier analysis of around 600 of the donors, most TCR beta V segments appeared in productive rearrangements about 87% or about 30% of the time, broadly matching IMGT annotations. A later analysis associated 16,951 TCR beta sequences with specific HLA alleles at a false discovery rate of 0.05. While some public TCRs were present in many individuals, most TCR sequences turned up only very rarely across donors. According to a later analysis, TCR association rates differed among HLA loci, with DRB1 alleles showing the most associated TCRs and HLA-C alleles showing the fewest. In a later analysis, HLA-associated TCR beta chains were found to be more clonally expanded and to have lower generation probabilities than equally common non-associated chains. HLA typing was unavailable for some donors at each locus, so association tests used only the typed subset. A cluster of highly shared sequence variants was judged likely to represent a technical artifact of the sequencing pipeline. This cohort had only TCR beta chains sequenced, and the lack of alpha or paired-chain data limited which features could be detected. In a later analysis, several top co-occurrence clusters were reported to appear linked to parvovirus B19, influenza, CMV and Epstein-Barr virus. Linkage disequilibrium might explain the correlated functional status among segregating V segments, but an unknown experimental factor could not be ruled out. For the cohort, immune exposure information was limited to CMV serostatus. In the study, some 180 TCR beta chains were listed as associated with cytomegalovirus. A further reported finding was that TCR beta sequences accurately predicted the HLA-A and HLA-B alleles for most subjects in the first cohort. Some IMGT-functional V segments, including TRBV6-2 and TRBV6-3, could not be told apart with the 87-base-pair reads, so those segments were excluded. Strong co-occurrence of HLA alleles, especially DR and DQ, made assigning TCR associations to individual alleles difficult.

The cohort comprised hundreds of healthy bone marrow donors. All cohort members were sampled while nominally healthy, although unrecorded immune exposures were likely present. The donor was CMV seronegative and belonged to the group of several hundred seronegative cohort members. Each donor provided a peripheral blood sample, and peripheral blood mononuclear cells were used for TCR beta sequencing. Genomic DNA extraction from the blood cell samples was performed with the Qiagen DNeasy Blood Extraction Kit. Comments on this clone: Its antigen has not been determined. The record has no base qualities; no much larger clone is one base away.

Library preparation used the immunoSEQ multiplex PCR assay. A mixture of 60 forward primers for TCR Vbeta segments and 13 reverse primers for TCR Jbeta segments was used in the multiplex PCR. Amplification of the CDR3 region of rearranged TCR beta genes was performed with a multiplex PCR assay on genomic DNA. The amplified TCR beta libraries were sequenced on the Illumina HiSeq System as 87-base-pair reads. The study's own analysis went as follows. In a later analysis, some 80 million unique TCR beta chains were counted across the 666 repertoires, and about 9.9 million of these chains were shared by at least two donors. A nearest-neighbor algorithm error-corrected the raw reads and collapsed the reads into unique sequences, merging closely related sequences to remove PCR and sequencing errors. Alignment of CDR3 sequences to IMGT reference sequences was used to assign V, D and J gene segments. For a sequence to be retained, at least a six-nucleotide match to both a V gene segment and a J gene segment was required. A rearrangement counted as productive if the CDR3 had no stop codons and remained in frame with V and J, and every other rearrangement counted as non-productive. CDR3 was defined by IMGT convention, running from the second conserved V-encoded cysteine to the conserved J-encoded phenylalanine. The earlier analysis of some 550 of the donors excluded any sequence lacking an unambiguous match to a single V gene segment. An earlier analysis of a few hundred of the donors called V segments functional above 56.7% productive rearrangements and segregating when the between-donor standard deviation exceeded 5%. A statistical classification framework was built for diagnosing cytomegalovirus status from the catalog of TCR beta chain sequences. In a later analysis, TCR nucleotide sequences were compared against IMGT/GENE-DB human TR gene sequences so that V and J genes could be assigned. In a later analysis, CDR3 sequences and most-parsimonious VDJ recombination scenarios were assigned using the TCRdist pipeline. In a later analysis, each TCR beta chain was defined by its CDR3 amino acid sequence together with its V-gene family, and reads without a unique V-gene family were excluded. As a way to deal with suspected cross-contamination and a sequencing artifact, a later analysis dropped 640 or so nucleotide sequences that were highly shared and had low generation probability. For each public chain, a later analysis derived a clonal expansion index from normalized ranks of inferred template counts within each repertoire. In a later analysis, generation probabilities were computed with a VDJ recombination model fitted to out-of-frame rearrangements, and the resulting probabilities were checked against IGoR. Hypergeometric tests were used in a later analysis to score TCR-TCR, TCR-HLA and TCR-CMV co-occurrence, with a repertoire-size bias correction applied to the TCR pairs. False discovery rates were estimated in a later analysis by permuting HLA or CMV assignments 20 times. In a later analysis, co-occurring TCRs were grouped using DBSCAN, with TCRdist sequence similarity added in when clustering inside HLA-allele-positive subsets. Repertoires with fewer than 30,000 or more than 120,000 public chains, plus five repertoires with anomalous nucleotide sharing, were excluded from co-occurrence clustering. Here the immuneACCESS table is served through TCRdb, limited to in-frame sequences with V and J called. Missing clones are a known gap in these copies; in checked studies unresolved V genes cover under half, and the rest lacks a known reason. The V and J calls and clone size are taken from that table; D and trimming were inferred from the DNA. In all, the sample holds around 150,000 clones, and approximately 62% of those were seen once. Approximately 1.5% of the sample lies in the top ten.

From a lookup of the germline V gene, CDR1 and CDR2 are MGHRA and YSYEKL. Relative to germline, V is 1 base shorter and J is 6 bases shorter, with 19 bases between their ends. The CDR3 runs 16 residues from the cysteine to the phenylalanine. The DNA shown is the 48-base CDR3, in frame from base 1. This receptor was obtained from a middle-aged man in good health and CMV-seronegative. What was sequenced was PBMCs. The chain is assembled from TRBV4-1 and TRBJ2-7, with a tentative D gene TRBD2 over 5 matching bases. The CDR3 region has the sequence CASSQGQRAELGEQYF. The sequenced DNA: TGCGCCAGCAGCCAAGGGCAGAGGGCCGAGTTGGGCGAGCAGTACTTC.